This entry lists 8 T cell receptor beta chains sequenced from one sample in a study of cytomegalovirus exposure and HLA in healthy donors. In the PCR, 60 Vbeta and 13 Jbeta primers were used. Assay: immunoSEQ multiplex PCR; the TCRdb copy retains only in-frame clones and omits some. The top ten hold around 5% of the sample, which has over 150,000 clones, under 85% seen once. Sequencing was performed on PBMCs. The receptor source for this set is a man aged 18 to 29 in good health and CMV-seronegative.

V and J are TRBV28 and TRBJ2-1, with 11 positions matching TRBD1. V gave up 5 bases and J gave up 4 bases; unmatched junction bases: 7. This CDR3 region has 16 residues. Germline V gene data show CDR1 as MDHEN and CDR2 as SYDVKM. CDR3: CASSRTGTGGYNEQFF. The CDR3 nucleotides are TGTGCCAGCAGTAGGACCGGGACAGGGGGATACAATGAGCAGTTCTTC.

The gene calls are TRBV6-1 and TRBJ1-6; perhaps TRBD1 as D (5 bases). V lost 1 base and J 9 bases, leaving 13 bases between the germline ends. Looked up from germline, CDR1 is MNHNS and CDR2 is SASEGT. There are 15 residues in the CDR3. This CDR3 reads CASSEVNLGRSPLHF. In DNA form, the CDR3 reads TGTGCCAGCAGTGAAGTTAACCTGGGGCGTTCACCCCTCCACTTT.

The chain has TRBV19 and TRBJ2-7; TRBD2 is a possible D gene (6 bases). The germline V and J ends were trimmed by 4 bases and 1 base, with 14 bases remaining between them. From germline, CDR1 is LNHDA and CDR2 SQIVND (reference sequence). The CDR3 runs to 15 residues. CDR3 residues: CASSTQAAGSYEQYF. The CDR3 bases are TGTGCCAGTAGTACCCAAGCCGCGGGATCCTACGAGCAGTACTTC.

The gene calls are TRBV27 and TRBJ1-1; D ambiguous. There are 13 residues in the CDR3. The V end lost 4 bases, the J end lost 4 bases, and 10 bases lay between the germline ends. Germline CDR1 MNHEY, CDR2 SMNVEV (reference sequence). In DNA form, the CDR3 reads TGTGCCAGCAGTTCTGAGGGCGGCACTGAAGCTTTCTTT. Its protein product is CASSSEGGTEAFF.

V and J are TRBV5-1 and TRBJ1-1, with a weak D call TRBD1 (5 bases). Per germline, CDR1 SGHRS and CDR2 YFSETQ. The V end lost 6 bases, the J end lost 3 bases, and 12 bases lay between the germline ends. The CDR3 is 13 residues long. CDR3 loop: CASMRDEHTEAFF. The DNA for the CDR3 is TGCGCCAGCATGCGGGACGAGCACACTGAAGCTTTCTTT.

V gene TRBV5-1 combines with J gene TRBJ2-5; 7 bases line up with TRBD1. The V segment lost 5 bases and the J segment 2 bases; nucleotides outside the gene matches: 9. This CDR3 comprises 15 residues. Looked up from germline, CDR1 is SGHRS and CDR2 is YFSETQ. The CDR3 coding sequence is TGCGCCAGCAGGGGAGTTGGGGACAGACAAGAGACCCAGTACTTC. It is translated as CASRGVGDRQETQYF.

This clone was found a few times. V and J are TRBV15 and TRBJ1-1; 8 nucleotides match TRBD1. The CDR3 totals 15 residues. Unmatched junction bases numbered 5, after V lost 1 base and J lost 4 bases. CDR1 and CDR2 (germline): LNHNV, YYDKDF (reference sequence). The CDR3 bases are TGTGCCACCAGCAGAGGAGGACAGGGCTTCACTGAAGCTTTCTTT. It is translated as CATSRGGQGFTEAFF.

The chain is built from TRBV5-6 and TRBJ2-7; D possibly corresponds to TRBD1 (5 bases). The CDR3 has 16 amino acids. V shed 3 bases and J shed 0 bases, with 16 bases lying between them. Germline V gives CDR1 SGHDT, CDR2 YYEEEE. The DNA of the CDR3 is TGTGCCAGCAGCTCGAACAGGATACGACGCTCCTACGAGCAGTACTTC. It specifies CASSSNRIRRSYEQYF.